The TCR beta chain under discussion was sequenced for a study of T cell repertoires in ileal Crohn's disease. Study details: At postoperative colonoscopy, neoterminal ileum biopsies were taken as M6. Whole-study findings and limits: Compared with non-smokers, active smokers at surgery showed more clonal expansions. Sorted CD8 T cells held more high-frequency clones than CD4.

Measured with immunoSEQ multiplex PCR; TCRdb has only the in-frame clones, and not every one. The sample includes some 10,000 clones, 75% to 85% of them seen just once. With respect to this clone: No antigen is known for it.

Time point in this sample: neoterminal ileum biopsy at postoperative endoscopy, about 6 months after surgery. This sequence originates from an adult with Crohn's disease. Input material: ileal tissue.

CDR3 residues: CASSQERLSDEVYGYTF. The CDR3 bases are TGCGCCAGCAGCCAAGAACGGTTGTCAGACGAGGTCTATGGCTACACCTTC. This chain uses TRBV4-3 with TRBJ1-2; D not certain. Per the germline V gene, CDR1 is LGHNA and CDR2 is YSLEER. The CDR3 length is 17 residues. Trimming took 0 bases from V and 4 from J, leaving 18 bases between them.